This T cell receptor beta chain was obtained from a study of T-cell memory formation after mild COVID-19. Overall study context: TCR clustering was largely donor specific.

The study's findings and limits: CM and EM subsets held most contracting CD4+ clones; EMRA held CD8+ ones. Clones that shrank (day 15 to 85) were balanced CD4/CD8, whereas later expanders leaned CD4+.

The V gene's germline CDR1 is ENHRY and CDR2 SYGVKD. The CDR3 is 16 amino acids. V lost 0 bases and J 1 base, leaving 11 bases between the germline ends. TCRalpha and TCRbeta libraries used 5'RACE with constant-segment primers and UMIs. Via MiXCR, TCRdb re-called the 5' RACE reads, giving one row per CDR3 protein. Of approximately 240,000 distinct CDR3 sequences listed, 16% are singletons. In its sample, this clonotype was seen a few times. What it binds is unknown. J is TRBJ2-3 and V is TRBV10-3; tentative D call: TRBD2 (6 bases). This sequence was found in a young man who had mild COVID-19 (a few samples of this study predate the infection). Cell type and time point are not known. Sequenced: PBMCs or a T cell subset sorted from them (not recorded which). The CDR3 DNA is TGTGCCATCAGTGAGTCGTACCAGCGGGGCACAGATACGCAGTATTTT. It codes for CAISESYQRGTDTQYF.